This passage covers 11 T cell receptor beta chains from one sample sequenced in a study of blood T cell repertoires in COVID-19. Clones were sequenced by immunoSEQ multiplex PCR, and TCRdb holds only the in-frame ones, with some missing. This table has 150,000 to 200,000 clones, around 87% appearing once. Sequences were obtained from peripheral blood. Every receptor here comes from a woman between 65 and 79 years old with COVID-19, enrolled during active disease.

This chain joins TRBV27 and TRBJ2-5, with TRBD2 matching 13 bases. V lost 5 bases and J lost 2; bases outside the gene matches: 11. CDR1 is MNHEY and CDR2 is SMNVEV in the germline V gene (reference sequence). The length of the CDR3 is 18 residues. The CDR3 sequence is CASSPRTSGSIWQETQYF. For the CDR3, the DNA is TGTGCCAGCAGTCCCCGGACTAGCGGGAGTATCTGGCAAGAGACCCAGTACTTC.

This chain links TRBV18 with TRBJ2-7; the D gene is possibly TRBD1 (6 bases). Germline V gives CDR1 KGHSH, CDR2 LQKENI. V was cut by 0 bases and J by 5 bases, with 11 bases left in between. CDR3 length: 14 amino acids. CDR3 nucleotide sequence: TGTGCCAGCTCACCACCCTCAGGGGTCGACGAGCAGTACTTC. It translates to CASSPPSGVDEQYF.

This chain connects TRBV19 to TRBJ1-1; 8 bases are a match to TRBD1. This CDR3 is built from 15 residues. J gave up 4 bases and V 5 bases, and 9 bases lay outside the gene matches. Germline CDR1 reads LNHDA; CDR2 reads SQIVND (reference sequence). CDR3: CASSPRTGSSTEAFF. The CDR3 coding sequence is TGTGCCAGTAGTCCCCGGACAGGGTCGAGCACTGAAGCTTTCTTT.

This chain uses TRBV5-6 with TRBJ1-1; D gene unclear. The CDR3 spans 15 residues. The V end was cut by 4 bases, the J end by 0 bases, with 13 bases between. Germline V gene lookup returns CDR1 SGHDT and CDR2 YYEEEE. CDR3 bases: TGTGCCAGCAGCCGTCCGGAGGCTTTGAACACTGAAGCTTTCTTT. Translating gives CASSRPEALNTEAFF. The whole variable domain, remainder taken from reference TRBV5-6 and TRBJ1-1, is DAGVTQSPTHLIKTRGQQVTLRCSPKSGHDTVSWYQQALGQGPQFIFQYYEEEERQRGNFPDRFSGHQFPNYSSELNVNALLLGDSALYLCASSRPEALNTEAFFGQGTRLTVV.

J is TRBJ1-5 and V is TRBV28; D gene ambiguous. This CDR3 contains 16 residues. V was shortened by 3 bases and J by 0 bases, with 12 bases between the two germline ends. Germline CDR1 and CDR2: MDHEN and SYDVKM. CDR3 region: CASSLSSGFSNQPQHF. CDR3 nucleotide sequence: TGTGCCAGCAGTTTGTCGTCGGGATTTAGCAATCAGCCCCAGCATTTT.

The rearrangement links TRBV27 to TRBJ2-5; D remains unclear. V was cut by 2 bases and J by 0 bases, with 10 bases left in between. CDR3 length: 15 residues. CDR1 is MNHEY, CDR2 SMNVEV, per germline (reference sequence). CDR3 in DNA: TGTGCCAGCAGTTTAAGGAGACGACACCAAGAGACCCAGTACTTC. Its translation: CASSLRRRHQETQYF.

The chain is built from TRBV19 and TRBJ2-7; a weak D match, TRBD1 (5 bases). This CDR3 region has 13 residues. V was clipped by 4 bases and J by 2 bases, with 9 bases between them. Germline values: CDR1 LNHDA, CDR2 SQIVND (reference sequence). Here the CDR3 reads CASSTREPYEQYF. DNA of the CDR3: TGTGCCAGTAGTACCAGGGAACCCTACGAGCAGTACTTC.

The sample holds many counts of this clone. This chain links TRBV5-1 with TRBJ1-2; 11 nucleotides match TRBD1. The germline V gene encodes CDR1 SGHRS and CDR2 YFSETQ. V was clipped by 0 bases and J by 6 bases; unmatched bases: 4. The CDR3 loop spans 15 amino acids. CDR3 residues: CASSLGTGGADGYTF. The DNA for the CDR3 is TGCGCCAGCAGCTTGGGGACAGGGGGCGCGGATGGCTACACCTTC. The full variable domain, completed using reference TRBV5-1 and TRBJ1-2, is KAGVTQTPRYLIKTRGQQVTLSCSPISGHRSVSWYQQTPGQGLQFLFEYFSETQRNKGNFPGRFSGRQFSNSRSEMNVSTLELGDSALYLCASSLGTGGADGYTFGSGTRLTVV.

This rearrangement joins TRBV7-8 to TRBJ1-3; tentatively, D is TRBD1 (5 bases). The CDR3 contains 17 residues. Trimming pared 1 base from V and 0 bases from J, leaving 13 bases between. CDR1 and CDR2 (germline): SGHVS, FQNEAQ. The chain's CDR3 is CASSLGQQLYSGNTIYF. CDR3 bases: TGTGCCAGCAGCTTAGGACAGCAACTCTACTCTGGAAACACCATATATTTT. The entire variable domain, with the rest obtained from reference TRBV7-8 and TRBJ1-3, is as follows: GAGVSQSPRYKVAKRGQDVALRCDPISGHVSLFWYQQALGQGPEFLTYFQNEAQLDKSGLPSDRFFAERPEGSVSTLKIQRTQQEDSAVYLCASSLGQQLYSGNTIYFGEGSWLTVV.

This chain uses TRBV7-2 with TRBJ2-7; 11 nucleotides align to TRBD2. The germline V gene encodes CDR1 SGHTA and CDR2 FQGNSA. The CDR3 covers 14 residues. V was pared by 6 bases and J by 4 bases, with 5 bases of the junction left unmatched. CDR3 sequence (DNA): TGTGCCAGCAGTAACCGACTAGCGGGATACGAGCAGTACTTC. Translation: CASSNRLAGYEQYF.

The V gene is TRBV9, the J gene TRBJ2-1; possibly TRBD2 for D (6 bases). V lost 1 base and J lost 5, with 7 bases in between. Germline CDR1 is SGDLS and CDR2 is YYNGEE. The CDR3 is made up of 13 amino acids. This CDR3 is CASSVSGDNEQFF. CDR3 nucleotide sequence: TGTGCCAGCAGCGTATCGGGAGACAATGAGCAGTTCTTC.